These T cell receptor beta chains were read from a single sample in a study of technical replicates of blood from several donors. The table came from immunoSEQ multiplex PCR; TCRdb's copy has only in-frame clones and leaves some out. The sample lists more than 90,000 clones, approximately 95% occurring once. Specimen: T cells isolated from PBMCs. The receptors shown here come from a human donor in good health. The CDR3 runs from the conserved cysteine through the conserved F or W. A D gene is named only where the DNA matches it firmly. Not every row has a clone size; where given, it reads once, few, many or a size class.

v_gene: TRBV7-2
d_gene: TRBD2
abundance: once
j_gene: TRBJ2-7
len: 17
CDR3nt: TGTGCCAGCAGCCTACGGGACTCGCGGGAGGGGCTCTACGAGCAGTACTTC
CDR3aa: CASSLRDSREGLYEQYF

v_gene: TRBV30
d_gene: TRBD1
abundance: .
j_gene: TRBJ1-1
len: 14
CDR3nt: TGTGCCTGGAACCTTATAACAGGGGGCACTGAAGCTTTCTTT
CDR3aa: CAWNLITGGTEAFF

v_gene: TRBV6-1
d_gene: .
abundance: .
j_gene: TRBJ1-5
len: 13
CDR3nt: TGTGCCAGCAGTGACGCAGGGGATCAGCCCCAGCATTTT
CDR3aa: CASSDAGDQPQHF

v_gene: TRBV21-1
d_gene: .
abundance: .
j_gene: TRBJ2-3
len: 16
CDR3nt: TGTGCCAGCAGCAAGCGTCGGAGACCCGGGGGGGATACGCAGTATTTT
CDR3aa: CASSKRRRPGGDTQYF

v_gene: TRBV9
d_gene: TRBD1
abundance: once
j_gene: TRBJ2-7
len: 15
CDR3nt: TGTGCCAGCAGCGCGGGACAGGGTAGTATCGACGAGCAGTACTTC
CDR3aa: CASSAGQGSIDEQYF

v_gene: TRBV7-2
d_gene: .
abundance: .
j_gene: TRBJ2-1
len: 13
CDR3nt: TGTGCCAGCAGCTGGCGGAGCAGGGATGAGCAGTTCTTC
CDR3aa: CASSWRSRDEQFF

v_gene: TRBV27
d_gene: .
abundance: .
j_gene: TRBJ1-5
len: 13
CDR3nt: TGTGCCAGCAGTTTAGCGGGGAATCAGCCCCAGCATTTT
CDR3aa: CASSLAGNQPQHF

v_gene: TRBV27
d_gene: TRBD1
abundance: .
j_gene: TRBJ2-7
len: 15
CDR3nt: TGTGCCAGCAGTTTAACCTGGGACAGCTCCTACGAGCAGTACTTC
CDR3aa: CASSLTWDSSYEQYF

v_gene: TRBV9
d_gene: .
abundance: .
j_gene: TRBJ1-1
len: 14
CDR3nt: TGTGCCAGCAGCGCCGGACAGTTGAACACTGAAGCTTTCTTT
CDR3aa: CASSAGQLNTEAFF

v_gene: TRBV6-5
d_gene: .
abundance: .
j_gene: TRBJ1-4
len: 13
CDR3nt: TGTGCCAGCAGTTACGGGCCAAAGGAAAAACTGTTTTTT
CDR3aa: CASSYGPKEKLFF

v_gene: TRBV7-9
d_gene: .
abundance: .
j_gene: TRBJ2-1
len: 13
CDR3nt: TGTGCCAGCAGCTTACAGGGTGACAATGAGCAGTTCTTC
CDR3aa: CASSLQGDNEQFF

v_gene: TRBV27
d_gene: .
abundance: .
j_gene: TRBJ2-2
len: 14
CDR3nt: TGTGCCAGCACCCGACAACCTAACACCGGGGAGCTGTTTTTT
CDR3aa: CASTRQPNTGELFF

v_gene: TRBV28
d_gene: .
abundance: .
j_gene: TRBJ1-5
len: 15
CDR3nt: TGTGCCAGCAGGCGGACGGGACTTAGCAATCAGCCCCAGCATTTT
CDR3aa: CASRRTGLSNQPQHF

v_gene: TRBV19
d_gene: TRBD1
abundance: .
j_gene: TRBJ2-1
len: 12
CDR3nt: TGTGCCACACACAGGGGGTTCAATGAGCAGTTCTTC
CDR3aa: CATHRGFNEQFF

v_gene: TRBV4-1
d_gene: .
abundance: .
j_gene: TRBJ1-4
len: 14
CDR3nt: TGCGCCAGCAGCCTCCTGGACCGGGGTGAAAAACTGTTTTTT
CDR3aa: CASSLLDRGEKLFF

v_gene: TRBV7-3
d_gene: TRBD2
abundance: .
j_gene: TRBJ2-5
len: 15
CDR3nt: TGTGCCAGCAGCCTACTAGCGGGAGTTAGGGAGACCCAGTACTTC
CDR3aa: CASSLLAGVRETQYF

v_gene: TRBV4-1
d_gene: .
abundance: .
j_gene: TRBJ2-1
len: 12
CDR3nt: TGCGCCAGCAGCCCGCAGTCCGATGAGCAGTTCTTC
CDR3aa: CASSPQSDEQFF

v_gene: TRBV15
d_gene: .
abundance: .
j_gene: TRBJ1-4
len: 16
CDR3nt: TGTGCCACCAGCAGAGTAGGAACAGCAACTAATGAAAAACTGTTTTTT
CDR3aa: CATSRVGTATNEKLFF

v_gene: TRBV19
d_gene: .
abundance: .
j_gene: TRBJ2-1
len: 15
CDR3nt: TGTGCCAGTAGTATTGCGGGGAGCTCCTACAATGAGCAGTTCTTC
CDR3aa: CASSIAGSSYNEQFF

v_gene: TRBV9
d_gene: .
abundance: .
j_gene: TRBJ2-7
len: 14
CDR3nt: TGTGCCAGCAGCGTATTCGGGGGAACTGGCGAGCAGTACTTC
CDR3aa: CASSVFGGTGEQYF

v_gene: TRBV7-6
d_gene: .
abundance: .
j_gene: TRBJ1-1
len: 14
CDR3nt: TGTGCCATCTCGCAAGAAGGGGCCGACACTGAAGCTTTCTTT
CDR3aa: CAISQEGADTEAFF

v_gene: TRBV19
d_gene: .
abundance: .
j_gene: TRBJ2-1
len: 12
CDR3nt: TGTGCCAGTAAACTAGGCTACAATGAGCAGTTCTTC
CDR3aa: CASKLGYNEQFF